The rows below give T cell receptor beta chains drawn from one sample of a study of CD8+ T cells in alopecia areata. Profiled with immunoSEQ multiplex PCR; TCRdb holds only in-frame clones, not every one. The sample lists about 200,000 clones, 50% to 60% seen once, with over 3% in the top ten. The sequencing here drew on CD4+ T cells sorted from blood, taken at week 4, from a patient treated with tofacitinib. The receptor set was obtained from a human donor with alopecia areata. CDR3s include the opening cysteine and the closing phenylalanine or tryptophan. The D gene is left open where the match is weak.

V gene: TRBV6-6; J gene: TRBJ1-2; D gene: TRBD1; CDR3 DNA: TGTGCCAGCAGTTTCCGGGACAGGGGGGCATCCCATGGCTACACCTTC; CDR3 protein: CASSFRDRGASHGYTF
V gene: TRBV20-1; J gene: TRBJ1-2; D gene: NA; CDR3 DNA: TGCAGTGCTAGAGTCCTTAGGGGCTACACCTTC; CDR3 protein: CSARVLRGYTF
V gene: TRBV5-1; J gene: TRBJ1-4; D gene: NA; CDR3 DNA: TGCGCCAGCAGCAGGGACGTCCCCGGGGGAAAACTGTTTTTT; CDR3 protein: CASSRDVPGGKLFF
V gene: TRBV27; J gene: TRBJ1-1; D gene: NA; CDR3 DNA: TGTGCCAGCAGTGCAGGGGACAAGGAAGCTTTCTTT; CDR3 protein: CASSAGDKEAFF
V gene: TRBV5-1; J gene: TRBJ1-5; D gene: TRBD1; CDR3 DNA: TGCGCCAGCAGCACGGGACAGCCCAATCAGCCCCAGCATTTT; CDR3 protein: CASSTGQPNQPQHF
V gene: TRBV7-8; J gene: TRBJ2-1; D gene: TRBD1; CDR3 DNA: TGTGCCAGCAGCCCTCGGACAGGGGCTTACAATGAGCAGTTCTTC; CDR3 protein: CASSPRTGAYNEQFF
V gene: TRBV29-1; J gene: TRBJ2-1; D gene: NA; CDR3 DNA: TGCAGCGTTGACGGAGTTGCCAATGAGCAGTTCTTC; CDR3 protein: CSVDGVANEQFF
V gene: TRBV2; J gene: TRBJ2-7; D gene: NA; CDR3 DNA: TGTGCCAGCAGTGATCAGGGGTCGATGCGATACGAGCAGTACTTC; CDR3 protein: CASSDQGSMRYEQYF
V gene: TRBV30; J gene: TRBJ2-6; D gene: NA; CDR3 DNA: TGTGCCTGGAGTGGAGAGGGGGGGAGTATCCACTCTGGGGCCAACGTCCTGACTTTC; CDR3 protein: CAWSGEGGSIHSGANVLTF
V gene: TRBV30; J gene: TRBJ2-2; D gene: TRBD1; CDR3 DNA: TGTGCCTGGAGTCTAACAGGGGGCGGCGGGGAGCTGTTTTTT; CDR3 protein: CAWSLTGGGGELFF